One sample yielded the 5 T cell receptor beta chains listed below, sequenced in a study of blood T cell repertoires in COVID-19. Profiled with immunoSEQ multiplex PCR; TCRdb holds only in-frame clones, not every one. Of around 260,000 clones listed, more than 75% are singletons. The sequenced material came from peripheral blood. Receptors originate from a woman between 50 and 59 years old with acute or convalescent COVID-19.

The chain recombines TRBV7-9 with TRBJ2-7; 7 nucleotides agree with TRBD1. Germline CDR1 reads SEHNR; CDR2 reads FQNEAQ (reference sequence). This CDR3 contains 15 residues. V was pared by 5 bases and J by 3 bases, with 10 bases of the junction left unmatched. The CDR3 reads CASSPGTAVFYEQYF. The CDR3 DNA follows: TGTGCCAGCAGCCCCGGGACAGCCGTCTTCTACGAGCAGTACTTC.

V is TRBV4-2 and J is TRBJ2-7; 8 bases are a match to TRBD2. After removal of 0 bases from V and 0 bases from J, the junction contained 7 bases not matched to a gene. CDR1 LGHNA and CDR2 YNFKEQ come from the germline V gene. This CDR3 comprises 17 residues. The CDR3 loop is CASSQDGVSGTSYEQYF. CDR3 nucleotides: TGTGCCAGCAGCCAAGATGGGGTTAGCGGGACCTCCTACGAGCAGTACTTC.

This chain uses TRBV19 with TRBJ2-7; tentative D call: TRBD1 (5 bases). V was trimmed by 5 bases and J by 3 bases, leaving 5 bases between them. CDR1 and CDR2 (germline): LNHDA, SQIVND (reference sequence). The CDR3 runs 11 residues. The DNA for the CDR3 is TGTGCCAGTAGTGGACACTACGAGCAGTACTTC. As protein: CASSGHYEQYF.

This chain uses TRBV14 with TRBJ1-1; D is unresolved. This CDR3 has 13 amino acids. Germline values: CDR1 SGHDN, CDR2 FVKESK. V was trimmed by 1 base and J by 5 bases, leaving 8 bases between them. The CDR3 DNA sequence: TGTGCCAGCAGCCAAGGGTTCGGTACTGAAGCTTTCTTT. Translated: CASSQGFGTEAFF.

This clone occurred once. The rearrangement joins TRBV18 to TRBJ2-7; tentative D call: TRBD1 (6 bases). Germline loops: CDR1 KGHSH, CDR2 LQKENI. The V end lost 4 bases, the J end lost 3 bases, and 10 bases lay between the germline ends. This CDR3 is 13 amino acids long. The CDR3 DNA is TGTGCCAGCTCACGGGACAACCTCTACGAGCAGTACTTC. Encoded protein: CASSRDNLYEQYF.